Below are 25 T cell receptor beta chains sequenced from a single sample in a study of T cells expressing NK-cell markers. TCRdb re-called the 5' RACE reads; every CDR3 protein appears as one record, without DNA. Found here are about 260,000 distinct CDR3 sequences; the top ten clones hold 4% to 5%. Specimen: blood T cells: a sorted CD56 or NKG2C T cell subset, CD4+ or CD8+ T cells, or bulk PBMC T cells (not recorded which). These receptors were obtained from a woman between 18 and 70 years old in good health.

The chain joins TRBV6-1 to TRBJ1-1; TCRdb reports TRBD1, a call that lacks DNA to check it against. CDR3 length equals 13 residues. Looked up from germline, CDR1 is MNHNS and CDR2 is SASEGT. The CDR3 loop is CASRGTMNTEAFF.

CDR3 sequence reads: CSVEDKASNQPQHF. The genes are TRBV29-1 and TRBJ1-5. Germline CDR1 and CDR2: SQVTM and ANQGSEA. The CDR3 contains 14 residues.

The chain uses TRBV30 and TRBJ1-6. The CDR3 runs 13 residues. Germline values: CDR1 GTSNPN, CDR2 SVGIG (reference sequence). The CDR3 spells CAWSVNEGSPLHF. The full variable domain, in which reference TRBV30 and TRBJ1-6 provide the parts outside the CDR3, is SQTIHQWPATLVQPVGSPLSLECTVEGTSNPNLYWYRQAAGRGLQLLFYSVGIGQISSEVPQNLSASRPQDRQFILSSKKLLLSDSGFYLCAWSVNEGSPLHFGNGTRLTVT.

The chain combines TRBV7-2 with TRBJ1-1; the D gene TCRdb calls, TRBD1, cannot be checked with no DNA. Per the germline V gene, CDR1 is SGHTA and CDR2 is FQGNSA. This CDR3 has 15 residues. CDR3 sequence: CASSYSTGLSTEAFF.

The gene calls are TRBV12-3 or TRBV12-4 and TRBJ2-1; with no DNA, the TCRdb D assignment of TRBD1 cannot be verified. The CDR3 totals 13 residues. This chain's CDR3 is CASTLDRYNEQFF.

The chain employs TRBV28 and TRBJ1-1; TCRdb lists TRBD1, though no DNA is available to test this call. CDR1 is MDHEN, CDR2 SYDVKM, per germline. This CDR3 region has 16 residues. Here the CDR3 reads CASRLPRGGMNTEAFF.

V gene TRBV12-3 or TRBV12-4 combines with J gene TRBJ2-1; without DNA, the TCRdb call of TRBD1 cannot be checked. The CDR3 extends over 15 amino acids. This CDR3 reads CASSFLQGDANEQFF.

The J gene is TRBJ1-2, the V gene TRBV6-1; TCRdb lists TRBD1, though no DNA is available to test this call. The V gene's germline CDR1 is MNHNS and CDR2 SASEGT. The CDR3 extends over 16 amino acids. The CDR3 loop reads CATEGGTKGPNYGYTF.

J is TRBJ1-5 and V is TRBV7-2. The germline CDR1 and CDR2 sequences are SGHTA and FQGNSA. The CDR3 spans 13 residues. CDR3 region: CASSISSNQPQHF.

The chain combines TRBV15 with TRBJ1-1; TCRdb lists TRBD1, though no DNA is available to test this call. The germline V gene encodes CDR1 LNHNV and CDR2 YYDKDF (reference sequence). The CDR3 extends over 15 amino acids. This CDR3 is CATSRGSRLNTEAFF.

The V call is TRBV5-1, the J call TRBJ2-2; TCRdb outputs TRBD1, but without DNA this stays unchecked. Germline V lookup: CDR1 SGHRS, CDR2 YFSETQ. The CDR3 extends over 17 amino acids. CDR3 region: CASTRLGQGSLTGELFF.

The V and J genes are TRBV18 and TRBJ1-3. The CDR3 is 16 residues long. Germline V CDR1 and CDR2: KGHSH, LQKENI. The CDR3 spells CASSPMRQRSGNTIYF. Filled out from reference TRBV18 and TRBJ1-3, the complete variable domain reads NAGVMQNPRHLVRRRGQEARLRCSPMKGHSHVYWYRQLPEEGLKFMVYLQKENIIDESGMPKERFSAEFPKEGPSILRIQQVVRGDSAAYFCASSPMRQRSGNTIYFGEGSWLTVV.

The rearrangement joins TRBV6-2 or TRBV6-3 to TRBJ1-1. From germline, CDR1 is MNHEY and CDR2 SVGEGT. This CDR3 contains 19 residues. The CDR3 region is CASSYSTGNRGSVNTEAFF.

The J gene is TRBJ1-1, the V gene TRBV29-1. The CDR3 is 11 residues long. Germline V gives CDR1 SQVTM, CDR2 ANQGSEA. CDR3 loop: CSPSGGDEAFF.

The CDR3 loop reads CASSLEGGLAGTVQFF. The rearrangement joins TRBV7-2 to TRBJ2-1; without DNA, the TCRdb call of TRBD2 cannot be checked. The CDR3 has 16 residues. CDR1 and CDR2 (germline): SGHTA, FQGNSA. Full variable domain (outside the CDR3, taken from reference TRBV7-2 and TRBJ2-1): GAGVSQSPSNKVTEKGKDVELRCDPISGHTALYWYRQSLGQGLEFLIYFQGNSAPDKSGLPSDRFSAERTGGSVSTLTIQRTQQEDSAVYLCASSLEGGLAGTVQFFGPGTRLTVL.

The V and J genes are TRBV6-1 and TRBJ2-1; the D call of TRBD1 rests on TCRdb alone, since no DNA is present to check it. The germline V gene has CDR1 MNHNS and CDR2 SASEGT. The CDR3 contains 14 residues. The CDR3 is CASTDTGYSNEQFF.

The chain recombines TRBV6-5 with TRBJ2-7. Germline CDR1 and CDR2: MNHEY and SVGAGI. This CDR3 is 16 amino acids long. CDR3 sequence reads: CASSYSRGRSSYEQYF.

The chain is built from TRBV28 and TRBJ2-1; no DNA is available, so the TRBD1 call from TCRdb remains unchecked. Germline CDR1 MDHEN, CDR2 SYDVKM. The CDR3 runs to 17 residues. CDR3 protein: CASSSRGAGRSYNEQFF.

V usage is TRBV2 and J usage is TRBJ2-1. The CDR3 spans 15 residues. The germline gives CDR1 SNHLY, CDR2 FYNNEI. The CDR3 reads CASSDRGNSYNEQFF. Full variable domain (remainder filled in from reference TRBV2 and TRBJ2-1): EPEVTQTPSHQVTQMGQEVILRCVPISNHLYFYWYRQILGQKVEFLVSFYNNEISEKSEIFDDQFSVERPDGSNFTLKIRSTKLEDSAMYFCASSDRGNSYNEQFFGPGTRLTVL.

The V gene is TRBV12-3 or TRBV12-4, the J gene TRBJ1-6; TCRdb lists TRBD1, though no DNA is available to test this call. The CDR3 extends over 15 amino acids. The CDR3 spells CASSSGQGISSPLHF.

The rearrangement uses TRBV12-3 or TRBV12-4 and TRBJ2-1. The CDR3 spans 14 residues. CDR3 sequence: CASKPEASYNEQFF.

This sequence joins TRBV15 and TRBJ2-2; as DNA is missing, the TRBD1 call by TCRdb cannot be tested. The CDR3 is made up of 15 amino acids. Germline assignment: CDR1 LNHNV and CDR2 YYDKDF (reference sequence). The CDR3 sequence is CATSRAPRDTGELFF.

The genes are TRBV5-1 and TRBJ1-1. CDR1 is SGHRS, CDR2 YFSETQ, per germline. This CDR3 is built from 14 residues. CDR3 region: CASSFPGRDTEAFF.

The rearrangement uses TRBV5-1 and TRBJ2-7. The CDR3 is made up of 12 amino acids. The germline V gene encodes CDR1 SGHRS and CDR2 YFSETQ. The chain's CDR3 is CASSLEPYEQYF.

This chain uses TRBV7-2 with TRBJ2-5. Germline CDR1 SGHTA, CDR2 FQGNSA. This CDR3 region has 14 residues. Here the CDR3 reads CASSLVLAQETQYF.